The 20 T cell receptor beta chains reported below all come from one sample, sequenced in a study of siplizumab effects on memory and regulatory T cells. TCRdb keeps only in-frame clones here, not all; method: immunoSEQ multiplex PCR. The sample lists fewer than 85,000 clones, approximately 86% occurring once. The source material was Tregs sorted from blood. These receptors all stem from a human donor in good health.

The V and J genes are TRBV5-1 and TRBJ2-5, with a tentative D call TRBD1 (5 bases). Germline lookup yields CDR1 SGHRS and CDR2 YFSETQ. The CDR3 extends over 14 amino acids. V was shortened by 9 bases and J by 2 bases, with 17 bases between the two germline ends. The DNA of the CDR3 is TGCGCCACCAGGTGGTCCAGGGCGCAAGAGACCCAGTACTTC. Amino acids: CATRWSRAQETQYF.

The chain couples TRBV7-2 to TRBJ2-7; 7 nucleotides match TRBD2. Trimming at V came to 2 bases and at J to 5 bases, leaving 3 bases not matched to a gene. This CDR3 region has 13 residues. Germline CDR1 SGHTA, CDR2 FQGNSA. The CDR3 loop reads CASSLQSGDEQYF. The CDR3 bases are TGTGCCAGCAGCTTACAGAGCGGGGACGAGCAGTACTTC.

This clone was seen once. CDR3 in DNA: TGCAGTGTTCGGGATATAGAAAAACTGTTTTTT. As protein: CSVRDIEKLFF. The genes are TRBV20-1 and TRBJ1-4; no clear D gene. The CDR3 is 11 residues long. Looked up from germline, CDR1 is DFQATT and CDR2 is SNEGSKA (reference sequence). The V end was cut by 7 bases, the J end by 8 bases, with 11 bases between.

The V and J genes are TRBV6-1 and TRBJ2-2; 7 nucleotides line up with TRBD1. CDR1 and CDR2 from the germline V gene are MNHNS and SASEGT. The V segment lost 4 bases and the J segment 7 bases; nucleotides outside the gene matches: 9. CDR3 length: 15 residues. CDR3 nucleotides: TGTGCCAGCAGTGGCCGGACAGGTGGCGACGGGGAGCTGTTTTTT. Protein product: CASSGRTGGDGELFF.

The chain recombines TRBV23-1 with TRBJ1-5; D possibly corresponds to TRBD1 (6 bases). TRBV23-1 belongs to the ORF category, with a function that is uncertain. V was shortened by 0 bases and J by 2 bases, with 8 bases between the two germline ends. There are 15 residues in the CDR3. The CDR3 nucleotides read TGCGCCAGCAGTCAATCGGAGGGGGGCAATCAGCCCCAGCATTTT. Encoded protein: CASSQSEGGNQPQHF.

The gene calls are TRBV2 and TRBJ2-5, with D maybe TRBD2 (7 bases). V lost 2 bases and J 2 bases, leaving 21 bases between the germline ends. From germline, CDR1 is SNHLY and CDR2 FYNNEI. This CDR3 has 18 residues. CDR3 amino acids: CASSERSGGRGPQETQYF. CDR3 DNA: TGTGCCAGCAGTGAACGGTCTGGGGGGCGGGGGCCGCAAGAGACCCAGTACTTC.

The rearrangement joins TRBV5-5 to TRBJ2-5; 7 positions agree with TRBD1. With 5 bases clipped from V and 1 base from J, the junction kept 2 bases outside the gene matches. CDR3 length equals 13 residues. Germline V gene sequence: CDR1 SGHKS, CDR2 YYEKEE (reference sequence). The CDR3 nucleotides read TGTGCCAGCAGGTGGGACAGCCAAGAGACCCAGTACTTC. Protein product: CASRWDSQETQYF.

There are a few counts of this clone. The chain recombines TRBV5-4 with TRBJ1-5; 7 nucleotides line up with TRBD1. V lost 4 bases, J lost 2 bases, and 6 bases stayed unmatched. The CDR3 has 15 residues. Germline loops: CDR1 SGHNT, CDR2 YYREEE (reference sequence). The CDR3 DNA is TGTGCCAGCAGCCGGGACAGCTGGGGCAATCAGCCCCAGCATTTT. Its translation is CASSRDSWGNQPQHF.

The chain employs TRBV30 and TRBJ2-7; D is ambiguous. The V end was cut by 4 bases, the J end by 3 bases, with 7 bases between. This CDR3 spans 11 amino acids. Germline CDR1 GTSNPN, CDR2 SVGIG (reference sequence). CDR3 in DNA: TGTGCCTGGAAATCCTTCTACGAGCAGTACTTC. It is translated as CAWKSFYEQYF.

The J gene is TRBJ2-1, the V gene TRBV7-9, with D uncertain. V shed 6 bases and J shed 9 bases, with 12 bases lying between them. The CDR3 loop spans 12 amino acids. Per the germline V gene, CDR1 is SEHNR and CDR2 is FQNEAQ (reference sequence). The CDR3 spells CASSVPRSEQFF. The CDR3 DNA reads as TGTGCCAGCAGTGTCCCCCGGAGTGAGCAGTTCTTC.

This clone occurred a few times. CDR3 sequence reads: CSGVEPRGITYEQYF. Here the CDR3 DNA reads TGCAGCGGTGTCGAACCCCGGGGAATTACTTACGAGCAGTACTTC. The rearrangement links TRBV29-1 to TRBJ2-7; D is possibly TRBD2 (5 bases). CDR1 and CDR2 from the germline V gene are SQVTM and ANQGSEA. V lost 7 bases and J 4 bases, leaving 23 bases between the germline ends. The CDR3 has 15 residues.

V usage is TRBV5-1 and J usage is TRBJ2-5; TRBD2 might be the D (5 bases). Deletions cut 2 bases from V and 4 bases from J, with 9 bases between. The germline V gene has CDR1 SGHRS and CDR2 YFSETQ. The CDR3 is 13 amino acids. CDR3 DNA: TGCGCCAGCAGCTTTCTGGGAGCAGAGACCCAGTACTTC. Protein: CASSFLGAETQYF.

CDR3 loop: CASSGWTGLQETQYF. The CDR3 region has the DNA TGCGCCAGCAGTGGATGGACGGGACTACAAGAGACCCAGTACTTC. V usage is TRBV10-2 and J usage is TRBJ2-5, with TRBD2 matching 7 bases. CDR1 WSHSY and CDR2 SAAADI come from the germline V gene. This CDR3 is built from 15 residues. Germline trimming cut 4 bases from V and 2 bases from J; bases unmatched to any gene: 7.

The rearrangement links TRBV6-5 to TRBJ2-1; D is unclear. V shed 11 bases and J shed 0 bases, with 11 bases lying between them. Germline V gives CDR1 MNHEY, CDR2 SVGAGI. This CDR3 region has 13 residues. CDR3 bases: TGTGCCGGCAAGACACTCTCCTACAATGAGCAGTTCTTC. It translates to CAGKTLSYNEQFF.

The table lists this clone with a count of one. A much larger clone differs by one base, so this may be a read error. The chain carries TRBV20-1 and TRBJ1-2; D is unresolved. From germline, CDR1 is DFQATT and CDR2 SNEGSKA (reference sequence). The CDR3 totals 10 residues. The CDR3 is CSAGEDGCTF. The CDR3 DNA sequence: TGCAGTGCTGGGGAGGATGGCTGCACCTTC.

This chain joins TRBV7-9 and TRBJ1-1; 10 positions match TRBD1. V gave up 5 bases and J gave up 5 bases; unmatched junction bases: 5. The CDR3 runs to 14 residues. Per the germline V gene, CDR1 is SEHNR and CDR2 is FQNEAQ (reference sequence). CDR3: CASSQTGGQTEAFF. The CDR3 coding sequence is TGTGCCAGCAGCCAGACAGGGGGCCAGACTGAAGCTTTCTTT.

A few counts support this clone. The CDR3 DNA sequence: TGTGCCAGTGGACAGGGGGCTTACGAGCAGTACTTC. Protein product: CASGQGAYEQYF. V and J are TRBV10-3 and TRBJ2-7, with 11 bases identical to TRBD1. The trim removed 10 bases at V and 4 bases at J, leaving 3 bases unmatched. Germline V gives CDR1 ENHRY, CDR2 SYGVKD. The CDR3 is 12 amino acids.

The chain has TRBV7-9 and TRBJ1-6; D not certain. The CDR3 has 16 residues. Germline V gene lookup returns CDR1 SEHNR and CDR2 FQNEAQ (reference sequence). The V end was cut by 2 bases, the J end by 1 base, with 9 bases between. In DNA form, the CDR3 reads TGTGCCAGCAGCTTATGGTCCGGGTCCTATAATTCACCCCTCCACTTT. Its protein is CASSLWSGSYNSPLHF.

This chain links TRBV28 with TRBJ2-1; 14 bases map to TRBD2. V was pared by 5 bases and J by 9 bases, with 9 bases of the junction left unmatched. The CDR3 totals 16 residues. Germline loops: CDR1 MDHEN, CDR2 SYDVKM. Written as DNA, the CDR3 is TGTGCCAGCAGTCTAGGACTAGCGGGGGGAGGAAGTGAGCAGTTCTTC. Residues: CASSLGLAGGGSEQFF.

This chain joins TRBV27 and TRBJ1-1, with 7 positions matching TRBD1. The V and J ends lost 2 bases and 5 bases, in that order; junction bases with no gene match: 5. Germline V lookup: CDR1 MNHEY, CDR2 SMNVEV (reference sequence). The CDR3 is 14 amino acids. CDR3 residues: CASSLAGGITEAFF. CDR3 coding DNA: TGTGCCAGCAGTTTAGCAGGGGGGATAACTGAAGCTTTCTTT.